These 23 T cell receptor beta chains were all obtained from the same sample, sequenced in a study of control samples from healthy donors and cancer patients. Generated by immunoSEQ multiplex PCR, the TCRdb table keeps only in-frame clones and is missing some. This sample has about 160,000 clones, with roughly 94% found just once. The sequenced sample consisted of PBMCs. The receptors derive from a man aged 60 to 75 with colorectal cancer.

V usage is TRBV19 and J usage is TRBJ1-3, with D possibly being TRBD1 (5 bases). Trimming left V 4 bases short and J 0 bases short, with 16 bases between. Germline V lookup: CDR1 LNHDA, CDR2 SQIVND (reference sequence). CDR3 length: 17 amino acids. The CDR3 is CASSTGGQPSSGNTIYF. The CDR3 DNA sequence: TGTGCCAGTAGTACCGGGGGTCAGCCAAGCTCTGGAAACACCATATATTTT.

The chain is built from TRBV10-3 and TRBJ1-4; D unclear. Germline CDR1 and CDR2: ENHRY and SYGVKD. Trimming left V 3 bases short and J 7 bases short, with 18 bases between. This CDR3 comprises 16 residues. For the CDR3, the DNA is TGTGCCATCAGTGATCCCGGCGGGAGGGAGGGTGAAAAACTGTTTTTT. Translation: CAISDPGGREGEKLFF.

This clone was recorded only once. The chain carries TRBV7-2 and TRBJ1-3; weak D call: TRBD1 (5 bases). With 5 bases removed from V and 1 base from J, the gap between germline ends came to 21 bases. In germline, CDR1 is SGHTA, CDR2 FQGNSA. The CDR3 consists of 18 residues. The CDR3 protein is CASSPPLGQTASGNTIYF. The CDR3 region has the DNA TGTGCCAGCAGCCCGCCTCTAGGGCAGACAGCGTCTGGAAACACCATATATTTT.

The CDR3 loop reads CASRFRDRGNGYTF. In nucleotides, the CDR3 is TGTGCCAGCAGATTCCGGGACAGGGGCAACGGCTACACCTTC. The chain joins TRBV6-5 to TRBJ1-2; 10 bases line up with TRBD1. The CDR3 covers 14 residues. The junction had 9 bases not matched to a gene; V was cut back by 6 bases and J by 8 bases. CDR1 is MNHEY and CDR2 is SVGAGI in the germline V gene.

This clone is a singleton in its sample. The chain joins TRBV18 to TRBJ1-5; 7 bases line up with TRBD1. The CDR3 covers 19 residues. V lost 4 bases and J lost 0; bases outside the gene matches: 15. The germline gives CDR1 KGHSH, CDR2 LQKENI. CDR3: CASSLRNTGVLNSNQPQHF. CDR3 DNA sequence: TGTGCCAGCTCACTACGAAATACAGGGGTTCTGAATAGCAATCAGCCCCAGCATTTT.

This clone was found once. The CDR3 region has the DNA TGTGCCAGCAGCGTACCCGGGACTAGCGGGCTTCATGAGCAGTTCTTC. This codes for CASSVPGTSGLHEQFF. This chain links TRBV9 with TRBJ2-1; 12 positions match TRBD2. CDR1 and CDR2 (germline): SGDLS, YYNGEE. The V gene end was trimmed by 1 base and the J gene end by 8 bases; junction bases not matched to a gene: 7. CDR3 length: 16 residues.

The chain recombines TRBV24-1 with TRBJ2-3; 9 nucleotides match TRBD1. Trimming took 4 bases from V and 1 from J; bases not matched to a gene: 5. This CDR3 region has 16 residues. Germline lookup yields CDR1 KGHDR and CDR2 SFDVKD. The DNA of the CDR3 is TGTGCCACCAGTGACTTGGACAGGGGCGGCACAGATACGCAGTATTTT. This sequence encodes CATSDLDRGGTDTQYF.

The chain links TRBV3-1 (or the pseudogene TRBV3-2) to TRBJ1-1; D unresolved. The CDR3 totals 14 residues. V was clipped by 1 base and J by 7 bases, with 13 bases between them. Germline values: CDR1 LGHDT, CDR2 YNNKEL (reference sequence). In DNA form, the CDR3 reads TGTGCCAGCAGCCAAGGGGAGTGGGAGGGTGAAGCTTTCTTT. Translated, it gives CASSQGEWEGEAFF.

The chain uses TRBV14 and TRBJ2-7; no clear D gene. Germline V lookup: CDR1 SGHDN, CDR2 FVKESK. The V end was cut by 0 bases, the J end by 0 bases, with 6 bases between. The CDR3 length is 14 residues. The CDR3 here is CASSQDPASYEQYF. The CDR3 region has the DNA TGTGCCAGCAGCCAAGATCCAGCCTCCTACGAGCAGTACTTC.

A note on this clone: The germline gene is not matched at one end of the junction; a read error may be the cause. CDR3 region: CASSDSPGRRGTEAFF. In DNA, the CDR3 is TGTGCCAGCAGTGACTCCCCAGGGAGGAGGGGAACTGAAGCTTTCTTT. This chain connects TRBV6-2 or TRBV6-3 to TRBJ1-1, with D maybe TRBD1 (5 bases). This CDR3 has 16 residues. Germline V gene sequence: CDR1 MNHEY, CDR2 SVGEGT.

The chain links TRBV6-5 to TRBJ2-7; 7 positions agree with TRBD1. The CDR3 has 13 residues. Germline CDR1 and CDR2: MNHEY and SVGAGI. Trimming cost V 7 bases and J 5 bases; bases outside gene matches: 8. In nucleotides, the CDR3 is TGTGCCAGCACTCAAGGGGGCAGGGACGAGCAGTACTTC. Its protein is CASTQGGRDEQYF.

The CDR3 DNA follows: TGTGCCAGTACACAGACAGGGAAGGATGGCTACACCTTC. Encoded protein: CASTQTGKDGYTF. V and J are TRBV3-1 (or the pseudogene TRBV3-2) and TRBJ1-2; 7 nucleotides agree with TRBD1. V lost 9 bases and J lost 6; bases outside the gene matches: 10. CDR1 and CDR2 from the germline V gene are LGHDT and YNNKEL (reference sequence). CDR3 length equals 13 residues.

This clone came up once. V usage is TRBV19 and J usage is TRBJ2-2, with TRBD1 as a possible D gene (6 bases). Germline CDR1 LNHDA, CDR2 SQIVND (reference sequence). Trimming removed 10 bases from V and 3 bases from J, with 12 bases in between. This CDR3 has 13 amino acids. The CDR3 sequence is CATSTGYTGELFF. For the CDR3, the DNA is TGTGCCACTTCGACAGGCTACACCGGGGAGCTGTTTTTT.

V usage is TRBV5-1 and J usage is TRBJ2-3, with 11 bases matching TRBD2. The CDR3 sequence is 19 residues long. The V gene's germline CDR1 is SGHRS and CDR2 YFSETQ. V dropped 10 bases and J dropped 5; count of bases not matched to a gene: 24. The CDR3 spells CARRDRLAGGRRDRDTQYF. CDR3 nucleotide sequence: TGCGCCCGCCGCGACCGGCTAGCGGGGGGCCGAAGAGACAGAGATACGCAGTATTTT.

The chain combines TRBV30 with TRBJ2-5, with D possibly TRBD2 on 5 matching bases. Germline loops: CDR1 GTSNPN, CDR2 SVGIG (reference sequence). Trimming stripped 2 bases from V and 2 bases from J, with 9 bases between. This CDR3 is built from 13 residues. DNA of the CDR3: TGTGCCTGGAGTAGAGGGCAGCAAGAGACCCAGTACTTC. Translated: CAWSRGQQETQYF.

V usage is TRBV29-1 and J usage is TRBJ1-2, with TRBD1 matching 8 bases. CDR1 SQVTM and CDR2 ANQGSEA come from the germline V gene. There are 14 residues in the CDR3. The J segment lost 6 bases and the V segment lost 0 bases, leaving 6 bases of the junction unmatched. CDR3 protein: CSVEESQGANGYTF. CDR3 nucleotides: TGCAGCGTTGAAGAGTCCCAGGGGGCTAATGGCTACACCTTC.

This chain links TRBV7-2 with TRBJ1-5; D gene unclear. Deletions cut 1 base from V and 3 bases from J, with 4 bases between. Germline assignment: CDR1 SGHTA and CDR2 FQGNSA. The CDR3 has 13 residues. The CDR3, as DNA: TGTGCCAGCAGCTTAGGGGCCAATCAGCCCCAGCATTTT. Translated, it gives CASSLGANQPQHF.

V is TRBV28 and J is TRBJ2-7; D ambiguous. The CDR3 is made up of 12 amino acids. Germline loops: CDR1 MDHEN, CDR2 SYDVKM. Between the trimmed V and J ends, which lost 6 bases and 3 bases, there was a span of 9 bases. The CDR3 reads CASRGLLYEQYF. CDR3 coding DNA: TGTGCCAGCAGGGGTCTGCTCTACGAGCAGTACTTC.

The V gene is TRBV11-3, the J gene TRBJ2-3; D is possibly TRBD2 (5 bases). CDR1 SGHNT and CDR2 YENEEA come from the germline V gene. CDR3 length equals 13 residues. V was shortened by 0 bases and J by 5 bases, with 6 bases between the two germline ends. CDR3 sequence reads: CASSLDGVDTQYF. CDR3 sequence (DNA): TGTGCCAGCAGCTTAGACGGGGTAGATACGCAGTATTTT.

The V call is TRBV7-7, the J call TRBJ2-3, with D perhaps TRBD2 (5 bases). The CDR3 runs 15 residues. Germline lookup yields CDR1 SSHAT and CDR2 FNYEAQ (reference sequence). Trimming left V 8 bases short and J 0 bases short, with 15 bases between. The CDR3 nucleotides read TGTGCCAGCGGATCACTAGTAGCTAGCACAGATACGCAGTATTTT. It specifies CASGSLVASTDTQYF. The variable domain in full, completed from reference TRBV7-7 and TRBJ2-3, reads GAGVSQSPRYKVTKRGQDVTLRCDPISSHATLYWYQQALGQGPEFLTYFNYEAQPDKSGLPSDRFSAERPEGSISTLTIQRTEQRDSAMYRCASGSLVASTDTQYFGPGTRLTVL.

This chain joins TRBV30 and TRBJ2-1; 11 bases align to TRBD2. This CDR3 spans 13 amino acids. Germline values: CDR1 GTSNPN, CDR2 SVGIG (reference sequence). Unmatched junction bases numbered 2, after V lost 3 bases and J lost 7 bases. This CDR3 is CAWRLAGGNEQFF. CDR3 DNA: TGTGCCTGGAGATTAGCGGGGGGGAATGAGCAGTTCTTC.

This clone has only one observation. V is TRBV6-5 and J is TRBJ1-2, with TRBD1 as a possible D gene (5 bases). V shed 6 bases and J shed 2 bases, with 16 bases lying between them. Germline V gene lookup returns CDR1 MNHEY and CDR2 SVGAGI. The CDR3 has 15 amino acids. The CDR3, as DNA: TGTGCCAGCAGGGCCGGACAAGAATTGAACTATGGCTACACCTTC. Its translation is CASRAGQELNYGYTF.

The chain employs TRBV7-2 and TRBJ2-5; D could derive from TRBD1 or TRBD2 (5 bases each). This CDR3 has 15 residues. Trimming stripped 5 bases from V and 5 bases from J, with 18 bases between. Per the germline V gene, CDR1 is SGHTA and CDR2 is FQGNSA. CDR3 nucleotide sequence: TGTGCCAGCAGCCGCCTTATGGGGTGGGGGGAGACCCAGTACTTC. It yields the protein CASSRLMGWGETQYF.